This entry lists 6 T cell receptor beta chains sequenced from one sample in a study of beta chain features in type 1 diabetes. Study observations and caveats: Type 1 diabetes patients had TCRB CDR3s that were shorter (moderately but significantly so) in all four CD4+ subsets.

Every bit of the isolated RNA underwent reverse transcription, so sequencing read expressed TCRB transcripts. Libraries were prepared by immunoSEQ multiplex PCR; TCRdb keeps only in-frame clonotypes and omits some of them. The table includes 600,000 or so clones, about an eighth detected once. No antigen has been assigned to these receptors. Sample: naive CD4+ T cells from blood. These receptors all come from a man aged 30-40 years with type 1 diabetes.

Only a few counts were recorded for this clone. The gene calls are TRBV28 and TRBJ2-3; D is ambiguous. The CDR3 runs to 15 residues. V lost 3 bases to trimming and J lost 0 bases, with 10 bases between them. In germline, CDR1 is MDHEN, CDR2 SYDVKM. The CDR3 DNA reads TGTGCCAGCAGTTTTGTATTACCTAGCACAGATACGCAGTATTTT. Protein: CASSFVLPSTDTQYF.

This clone showed up just a few times. The chain employs TRBV5-1 and TRBJ1-1, with a weak D call TRBD1 (6 bases). Germline V lookup: CDR1 SGHRS, CDR2 YFSETQ. This CDR3 comprises 13 residues. Trimming took off 4 bases at V and 3 bases at J, with 10 bases between the two ends. The CDR3 sequence is CASSVQGDTEAFF. The CDR3 nucleotides are TGCGCCAGCAGCGTACAGGGTGACACTGAAGCTTTCTTT.

The chain couples TRBV27 to TRBJ1-2; possible D gene TRBD1, 6 bases. The V gene lost 8 bases and the J gene lost 13 bases, with 23 bases spanning the gap. This CDR3 spans 13 amino acids. The germline V gene has CDR1 MNHEY and CDR2 SMNVEV (reference sequence). CDR3 in amino acids: CASWAPLTGKITF. CDR3 nucleotides: TGTGCCAGCTGGGCTCCCTTAACAGGGAAGATCACCTTC.

This sequence joins TRBV2 and TRBJ2-3, with D unresolved. This CDR3 spans 11 amino acids. CDR1 and CDR2 from the germline V gene are SNHLY and FYNNEI. With 8 bases removed from V and 6 bases from J, the gap between germline ends came to 9 bases. CDR3 sequence reads: CASLNADTQYF. CDR3 nucleotides: TGTGCCAGCCTAAACGCGGATACGCAGTATTTT.

This chain connects TRBV10-3 to TRBJ1-2, with D perhaps TRBD1 (6 bases). The V gene lost 5 bases and the J gene lost 7 bases, with 14 bases spanning the gap. Germline CDR1 reads ENHRY; CDR2 reads SYGVKD. The CDR3 is made up of 13 amino acids. The CDR3 sequence is CAISYQGLGGYTF. The DNA of the CDR3 is TGTGCCATCAGTTACCAGGGGTTGGGTGGCTACACCTTC.

This clone appeared a few times. V usage is TRBV5-6 and J usage is TRBJ1-2, with unresolved D. The CDR3 sequence is 14 residues long. V shed 5 bases and J shed 2 bases, with 13 bases lying between them. The germline gives CDR1 SGHDT, CDR2 YYEEEE. Here the CDR3 reads CASSSGPGNYGYTF. CDR3 nucleotide sequence: TGTGCCAGCAGTTCCGGACCCGGCAACTATGGCTACACCTTC. Full variable domain (remainder filled in from reference TRBV5-6 and TRBJ1-2): DAGVTQSPTHLIKTRGQQVTLRCSPKSGHDTVSWYQQALGQGPQFIFQYYEEEERQRGNFPDRFSGHQFPNYSSELNVNALLLGDSALYLCASSSGPGNYGYTFGSGTRLTVV.